A single T cell receptor beta chain is shown here with its context. The sample belongs to a study of blood T cells in healthy people across ages. PCR was performed a second time for roughly 7 to 12 cycles using a sample-barcoded 5' primer and a J-beta primer mix. TCRdb reprocessed the 5' RACE reads with MiXCR, giving one entry per CDR3 protein. This repertoire shows fewer than 800,000 distinct CDR3 sequences, 25% found once; its top ten account for just under 9.5%. Donor samples were obtained from healthy Caucasian individuals from Russia, aged 6 to 90. These same data were also listed under a study on T cells of mothers and their children.

The source of this sequence is a boy between 10 and 17 years old in good health. Sequencing input: blood.

The DNA for the CDR3 is TGTGCCAGCAGCACAACTAGCGGGAGAACAGATACGCAGTATTTT. Amino acids: CASSTTSGRTDTQYF. The genes are TRBV7-8 and TRBJ2-3, with 11 bases aligning to TRBD2. The junction had 4 bases not matched to a gene; V was cut back by 5 bases and J by 3 bases. Germline CDR1 SGHVS, CDR2 FQNEAQ. The CDR3 is made up of 15 amino acids.